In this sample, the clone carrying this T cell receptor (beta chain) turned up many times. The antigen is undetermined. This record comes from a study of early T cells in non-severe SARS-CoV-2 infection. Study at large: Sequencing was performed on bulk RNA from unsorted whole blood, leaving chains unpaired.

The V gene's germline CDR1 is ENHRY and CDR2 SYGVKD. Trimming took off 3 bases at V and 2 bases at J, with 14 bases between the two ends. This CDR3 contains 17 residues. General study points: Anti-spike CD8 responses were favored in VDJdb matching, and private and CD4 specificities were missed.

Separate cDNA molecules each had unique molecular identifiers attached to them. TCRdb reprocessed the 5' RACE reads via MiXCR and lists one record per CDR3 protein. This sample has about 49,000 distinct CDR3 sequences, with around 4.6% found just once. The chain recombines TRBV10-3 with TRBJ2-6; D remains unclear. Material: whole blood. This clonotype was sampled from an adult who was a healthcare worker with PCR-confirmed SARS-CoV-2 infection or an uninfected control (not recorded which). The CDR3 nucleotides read TGTGCCATCAGTGATTCGGCTCTGGGGACTGGGGCCAACGTCCTGACTTTC. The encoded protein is CAISDSALGTGANVLTF.